What follows are 17 T cell receptor beta chains derived from one specimen sequenced in a study of blood T cell repertoires in COVID-19. Generated by immunoSEQ multiplex PCR, the TCRdb table keeps only in-frame clones and is missing some. Of roughly 160,000 clones listed, approximately 90% are singletons. Sequencing used peripheral blood. These receptors originate from a man between 18 and 29 years old with COVID-19, enrolled during active disease.

V and J are TRBV5-8 and TRBJ1-2; 9 positions agree with TRBD1. The CDR3 has 16 residues. Germline CDR1 is SGHTS and CDR2 is YDEGEE. The J segment lost 0 bases and the V segment lost 4 bases, leaving 7 bases of the junction unmatched. This CDR3 is CASSLYRGQANYGYTF. In DNA, the CDR3 is TGTGCCAGCAGCCTCTACAGGGGGCAAGCTAACTATGGCTACACCTTC.

V and J are TRBV4-2 and TRBJ2-1; 13 bases are shared with TRBD2. The CDR3 totals 17 residues. Germline trimming cut 1 base from V and 8 bases from J; bases unmatched to any gene: 8. The germline V gene encodes CDR1 LGHNA and CDR2 YNFKEQ. CDR3 DNA: TGTGCCAGCAGCCAAGTACAACTAGCGGGAGGGGGCTATGAGCAGTTCTTC. It specifies CASSQVQLAGGGYEQFF.

The rearrangement links TRBV11-3 to TRBJ2-1; maybe TRBD1 (5 bases). The length of the CDR3 is 14 residues. Germline loops: CDR1 SGHNT, CDR2 YENEEA. V lost 5 bases, J lost 8 bases, and 16 bases lay in between. CDR3 sequence reads: CASSLWGAGDEQFF. The CDR3, as DNA: TGTGCCAGCAGCCTATGGGGCGCCGGAGATGAGCAGTTCTTC. Full variable domain (remainder filled in from reference TRBV11-3 and TRBJ2-1): EAGVVQSPRYKIIEKKQPVAFWCNPISGHNTLYWYLQNLGQGPELLIRYENEEAVDDSQLPKDRFSAERLKGVDSTLKIQPAELGDSAVYLCASSLWGAGDEQFFGPGTRLTVL.

This rearrangement joins TRBV7-2 to TRBJ2-7; D gene ambiguous. The CDR3 loop spans 15 amino acids. The V gene lost 1 base and the J gene lost 0 bases, with 10 bases spanning the gap. CDR1 and CDR2 from the germline V gene are SGHTA and FQGNSA. This CDR3 is CASSLGAQPSYEQYF. The CDR3 region has the DNA TGTGCCAGCAGCTTAGGGGCCCAACCCTCCTACGAGCAGTACTTC.

CDR3 amino acids: CSVGHAGQQETQYF. CDR3 DNA sequence: TGCAGCGTTGGACATGCTGGGCAGCAAGAGACCCAGTACTTC. This sequence joins TRBV29-1 and TRBJ2-5; D remains ambiguous. The CDR3 loop spans 14 amino acids. V dropped 4 bases and J dropped 2 bases, with 14 bases sitting between them. Looked up from germline, CDR1 is SQVTM and CDR2 is ANQGSEA. The whole variable domain, filled in from reference TRBV29-1 and TRBJ2-5, reads SAVISQKPSRDICQRGTSLTIQCQVDSQVTMMFWYRQQPGQSLTLIATANQGSEATYESGFVIDKFPISRPNLTFSTLTVSNMSPEDSSIYLCSVGHAGQQETQYFGPGTRLLVL.

This chain joins TRBV5-1 and TRBJ2-1; 11 bases align to TRBD2. With 0 bases clipped from V and 3 bases from J, the junction kept 2 bases outside the gene matches. The CDR3 is made up of 16 amino acids. CDR1 and CDR2 from the germline V gene are SGHRS and YFSETQ. CDR3 coding DNA: TGCGCCAGCAGCTTGGGGACTAGCGGGTTCTACAATGAGCAGTTCTTC. Translating it yields CASSLGTSGFYNEQFF.

This CDR3 is CASSLAATGSYVFVQFF. In DNA form, the CDR3 reads TGTGCCAGCAGCTTAGCTGCAACGGGGAGTTATGTTTTTGTGCAGTTCTTC. This chain links TRBV7-2 with TRBJ2-1, with a possible D match to TRBD2 (5 bases). Germline assignment: CDR1 SGHTA and CDR2 FQGNSA. Trimming stripped 0 bases from V and 12 bases from J, with 24 bases between. The CDR3 is 17 residues long.

The V and J genes are TRBV4-3 and TRBJ1-6; tentative D call: TRBD1 (5 bases). V lost 1 base, J lost 9 bases, and 7 bases lay in between. Per germline, CDR1 LGHNA and CDR2 YSLEER. This CDR3 has 13 amino acids. Written as DNA, the CDR3 is TGCGCCAGCAGCCAAGGCGACAGTTCACCCCTCCACTTT. Encoded protein: CASSQGDSSPLHF.

The chain links TRBV5-1 to TRBJ2-1, with D hard to call. Deletions cut 2 bases from V and 2 bases from J, with 8 bases between. The CDR3 is made up of 14 amino acids. Germline CDR1 and CDR2: SGHRS and YFSETQ. The CDR3 loop reads CASSFWLAYNEQFF. The CDR3 DNA is TGCGCCAGCAGCTTCTGGCTAGCCTACAATGAGCAGTTCTTC.

This clone was seen once. The chain combines TRBV7-2 with TRBJ1-2, with 7 bases that match TRBD1. Germline V gene sequence: CDR1 SGHTA, CDR2 FQGNSA. The CDR3 totals 15 residues. Trimming at V came to 4 bases and at J to 2 bases, leaving 7 bases not matched to a gene. CDR3 loop: CASSSWAGGNYGYTF. In DNA, the CDR3 is TGTGCCAGCAGCTCGTGGGCAGGGGGAAACTATGGCTACACCTTC.

The CDR3 nucleotides are TGTGCCTGGAGTGTACGGCAGGGCGGAATCTACGAGCAGTACTTC. Translating it yields CAWSVRQGGIYEQYF. The rearrangement links TRBV30 to TRBJ2-7; tentative D call: TRBD1 (5 bases). The CDR3 is 15 residues long. Germline V gene lookup returns CDR1 GTSNPN and CDR2 SVGIG (reference sequence). V was pared by 0 bases and J by 3 bases, with 15 bases between. The full variable domain, completed using reference TRBV30 and TRBJ2-7, is SQTIHQWPATLVQPVGSPLSLECTVEGTSNPNLYWYRQAAGRGLQLLFYSVGIGQISSEVPQNLSASRPQDRQFILSSKKLLLSDSGFYLCAWSVRQGGIYEQYFGPGTRLTVT.

This chain uses TRBV28 with TRBJ2-7, with D possibly TRBD2 on 6 matching bases. Trimming pared 5 bases from V and 0 bases from J, leaving 17 bases between. This CDR3 spans 16 amino acids. Germline V gene sequence: CDR1 MDHEN, CDR2 SYDVKM. CDR3 loop: CASSPQDGGVSYEQYF. The CDR3 coding sequence is TGTGCCAGCAGTCCTCAGGACGGAGGGGTCTCCTACGAGCAGTACTTC. Drawing the rest from reference TRBV28 and TRBJ2-7, the complete variable domain is DVKVTQSSRYLVKRTGEKVFLECVQDMDHENMFWYRQDPGLGLRLIYFSYDVKMKEKGDIPEGYSVSREKKERFSLILESASTNQTSMYLCASSPQDGGVSYEQYFGPGTRLTVT.

This chain uses TRBV30 with TRBJ1-2; D unresolved. From germline, CDR1 is GTSNPN and CDR2 SVGIG (reference sequence). The CDR3 totals 14 residues. The V end was cut by 3 bases, the J end by 5 bases, with 16 bases between. This CDR3 reads CAWSPAAVRYGYTF. As DNA, the CDR3 is TGTGCCTGGAGCCCGGCAGCGGTACGTTATGGCTACACCTTC.

V and J are TRBV11-1 and TRBJ2-3, with TRBD2 identical over 9 bases. The V segment lost 4 bases and the J segment 1 base; nucleotides outside the gene matches: 9. Germline V gives CDR1 SGHAT, CDR2 FQDESV (reference sequence). The CDR3 has 17 residues. CDR3: CASSSAFSGSRTDTQYF. CDR3 in DNA: TGTGCCAGCAGCTCAGCCTTTAGCGGGAGCCGCACAGATACGCAGTATTTT.

The chain couples TRBV5-6 to TRBJ2-7, with a weak D call TRBD2 (6 bases). V was clipped by 0 bases and J by 2 bases, with 6 bases between them. The CDR3 loop spans 13 amino acids. The V gene's germline CDR1 is SGHDT and CDR2 YYEEEE. CDR3 DNA: TGTGCCAGCAGCTTGGGCGGGACCTACGAGCAGTACTTC. It specifies CASSLGGTYEQYF.

The chain couples TRBV5-1 to TRBJ2-7, with a weak D call TRBD2 (5 bases). CDR1 and CDR2 from the germline V gene are SGHRS and YFSETQ. V dropped 4 bases and J dropped 0 bases, with 11 bases sitting between them. This CDR3 has 14 residues. CDR3 DNA sequence: TGCGCCAGCAGCAAGGACGGGAACTCCTACGAGCAGTACTTC. The encoded protein is CASSKDGNSYEQYF.

V and J are TRBV11-2 and TRBJ1-4; perhaps TRBD1 as D (5 bases). V lost 2 bases, J lost 12 bases, and 13 bases lay in between. CDR1 and CDR2 from the germline V gene are SGHAT and FQNNGV. CDR3 length equals 13 residues. Here the CDR3 reads CASSLNRRFELFF. CDR3 coding DNA: TGTGCCAGCAGCTTAAACAGGAGATTCGAACTGTTTTTT.